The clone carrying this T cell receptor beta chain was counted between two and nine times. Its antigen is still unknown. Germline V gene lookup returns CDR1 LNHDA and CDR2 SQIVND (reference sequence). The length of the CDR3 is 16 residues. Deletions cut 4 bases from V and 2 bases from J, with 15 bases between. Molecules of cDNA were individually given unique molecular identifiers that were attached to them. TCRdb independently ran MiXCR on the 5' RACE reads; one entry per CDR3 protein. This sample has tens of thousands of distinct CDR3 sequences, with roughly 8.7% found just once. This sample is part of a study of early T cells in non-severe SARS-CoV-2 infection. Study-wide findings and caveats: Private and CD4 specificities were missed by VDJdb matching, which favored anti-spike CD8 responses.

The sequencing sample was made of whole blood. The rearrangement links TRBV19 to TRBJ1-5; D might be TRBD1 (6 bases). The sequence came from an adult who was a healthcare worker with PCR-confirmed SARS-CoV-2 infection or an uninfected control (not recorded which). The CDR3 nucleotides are TGTGCCAGTAGTAAGGGACACTCCTCGGGCAATCAGCCCCAGCATTTT. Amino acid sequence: CASSKGHSSGNQPQHF.